These 22 T cell receptor beta chains originate from one sample sequenced in a study of OX40 agonist ivuxolimab in advanced cancers. Clones were read by immunoSEQ multiplex PCR, and TCRdb kept only the in-frame ones, dropping some. The data contain about 75,000 clones, 85% of them singletons. Material: CD4+ or CD8+ T cells sorted from blood, obtained in a trial of the OX40 agonist ivuxolimab. Receptors originate from an adult with an advanced solid tumor such as melanoma, head and neck, liver or kidney cancer.

This chain joins TRBV5-4 and TRBJ2-7; 9 bases fit TRBD2. Germline V lookup: CDR1 SGHNT, CDR2 YYREEE (reference sequence). The CDR3 covers 17 residues. After removal of 1 base from V and 4 bases from J, the junction contained 12 bases not matched to a gene. CDR3 sequence: CASSLRVAGVVGYEQYF. The CDR3 coding sequence is TGTGCCAGCAGCTTGAGGGTAGCGGGAGTCGTGGGGTACGAGCAGTACTTC. The full variable domain, completed using reference TRBV5-4 and TRBJ2-7, is ETGVTQSPTHLIKTRGQQVTLRCSSQSGHNTVSWYQQALGQGPQFIFQYYREEENGRGNFPPRFSGLQFPNYSSELNVNALELDDSALYLCASSLRVAGVVGYEQYFGPGTRLTVT.

The chain joins TRBV6-5 to TRBJ1-2, with 12 bases lining up with TRBD1. In germline, CDR1 is MNHEY, CDR2 SVGAGI. This CDR3 region has 14 residues. V lost 2 bases, J lost 7 bases, and 2 bases stayed unmatched. CDR3 protein: CASSYGTGGGGYTF. In DNA form, the CDR3 reads TGTGCCAGCAGTTACGGGACAGGGGGCGGTGGCTACACCTTC.

Only a few counts were recorded for this clone. J is TRBJ1-5 and V is TRBV5-6, with D unclear. The V gene lost 4 bases and the J gene lost 0 bases, with 17 bases spanning the gap. Germline lookup yields CDR1 SGHDT and CDR2 YYEEEE. The CDR3 is 17 amino acids. CDR3: CASSRRDRGFSNQPQHF. CDR3 DNA: TGTGCCAGCAGCCGCCGGGATCGAGGTTTTAGCAATCAGCCCCAGCATTTT.

This chain joins TRBV7-9 and TRBJ1-6, with a possible D match to TRBD1 (5 bases). The germline CDR1 and CDR2 sequences are SEHNR and FQNEAQ (reference sequence). This CDR3 has 15 amino acids. V shed 5 bases and J shed 7 bases, with 15 bases lying between them. The CDR3: CASSARDGGNSPLHF. CDR3 coding DNA: TGTGCCAGCAGCGCCAGGGACGGCGGAAATTCACCCCTCCACTTT.

The chain is built from TRBV10-1 and TRBJ2-1, with TRBD2 identical over 8 bases. CDR1 and CDR2 (germline): WNHNN, SYGVQD (reference sequence). There are 13 residues in the CDR3. V shed 7 bases, J shed 7 bases, and the junction held 6 bases outside the gene matches. The CDR3 loop reads CASKPGGGNEQFF. DNA of the CDR3: TGCGCCAGCAAACCCGGGGGGGGAAATGAGCAGTTCTTC.

V gene TRBV19 combines with J gene TRBJ1-3; D may be TRBD1 (6 bases). V was pared by 5 bases and J by 0 bases, with 20 bases between. The CDR3 is 18 amino acids. The germline V gene encodes CDR1 LNHDA and CDR2 SQIVND (reference sequence). The CDR3: CASSSPPGQVFSGNTIYF. CDR3 nucleotides: TGTGCCAGTAGTTCCCCCCCGGGACAAGTCTTCTCTGGAAACACCATATATTTT.

The chain has TRBV5-1 and TRBJ2-1; the match to TRBD2 covers 8 bases. J gave up 4 bases and V 0 bases, and 3 bases lay outside the gene matches. The V gene's germline CDR1 is SGHRS and CDR2 YFSETQ. This CDR3 contains 15 residues. The CDR3: CASSLEIAGYNEQFF. The CDR3 bases are TGCGCCAGCAGCTTGGAGATAGCGGGATACAATGAGCAGTTCTTC.

The chain combines TRBV7-9 with TRBJ2-7, with TRBD2 identical over 11 bases. The J segment lost 4 bases and the V segment lost 5 bases, leaving 10 bases of the junction unmatched. This CDR3 has 16 residues. CDR1 SEHNR and CDR2 FQNEAQ come from the germline V gene (reference sequence). CDR3: CASSISWTSGSYEQYF. The DNA of the CDR3 is TGTGCCAGCAGCATTAGTTGGACTAGCGGGTCATACGAGCAGTACTTC.

The gene calls are TRBV19 and TRBJ2-1; TRBD2 matches 7 bases. The V segment lost 8 bases and the J segment 6 bases; nucleotides outside the gene matches: 16. The CDR3 has 16 residues. Germline V gene data show CDR1 as LNHDA and CDR2 as SQIVND (reference sequence). CDR3 DNA sequence: TGTGCCAGTTCCTCTTTGCCGGGACTACTCTCCAATGAGCAGTTCTTC. Amino acids: CASSSLPGLLSNEQFF.

J is TRBJ2-7 and V is TRBV27; possible D gene TRBD1, 5 bases. CDR1 is MNHEY and CDR2 is SMNVEV in the germline V gene (reference sequence). The CDR3 is 14 residues long. V dropped 4 bases and J dropped 3 bases, with 13 bases sitting between them. The CDR3 DNA reads as TGTGCCAGCAGTTCCGACAGCCGAAGCTACGAGCAGTACTTC. Amino acids: CASSSDSRSYEQYF.

This rearrangement joins TRBV5-8 to TRBJ1-2, with 7 positions matching TRBD1. Germline values: CDR1 SGHTS, CDR2 YDEGEE. The CDR3 extends over 14 amino acids. The trim removed 0 bases at V and 7 bases at J, leaving 6 bases unmatched. In DNA, the CDR3 is TGTGCCAGCAGCTTGGTACGAGGGGGCGGTGGCTACACCTTC. Translation: CASSLVRGGGGYTF.

The chain couples TRBV28 to TRBJ2-7, with 11 positions matching TRBD1. This CDR3 comprises 14 residues. Trimming cost V 7 bases and J 6 bases; bases outside gene matches: 8. Looked up from germline, CDR1 is MDHEN and CDR2 is SYDVKM. The CDR3 bases are TGTGCCAGCAACCCTCCCGGGACAGGGGGCGAGCAGTACTTC. This codes for CASNPPGTGGEQYF.

The chain is built from TRBV28 and TRBJ1-2; tentatively, D is TRBD1 (5 bases). V was cut by 8 bases and J by 1 base, with 11 bases left in between. The germline V gene has CDR1 MDHEN and CDR2 SYDVKM. The CDR3 sequence is 13 residues long. CDR3 nucleotides: TGTGCCAGCCGGGCAGGGATTAACTATGGCTACACCTTC. Encoded protein: CASRAGINYGYTF.

The V call is TRBV6-6, the J call TRBJ1-2, with a weak D call TRBD1 (6 bases). Germline V gives CDR1 MNHNY, CDR2 SVGAGI (reference sequence). CDR3 length: 14 amino acids. V dropped 7 bases and J dropped 0 bases, with 12 bases sitting between them. CDR3 residues: CASTRGGANYGYTF. Written as DNA, the CDR3 is TGTGCCAGCACCAGGGGAGGGGCTAACTATGGCTACACCTTC.

In its sample, this clone was seen once. The J gene is TRBJ2-3, the V gene TRBV7-9, with D hard to call. The V and J ends lost 6 bases and 4 bases respectively, with 14 bases between them. The CDR3 is 14 residues long. Germline loops: CDR1 SEHNR, CDR2 FQNEAQ (reference sequence). CDR3 protein: CASRRQVEADTQYF. The CDR3 DNA is TGTGCCAGCAGGCGACAAGTAGAGGCAGATACGCAGTATTTT.

Only one count was recorded for this clone. The gene calls are TRBV7-9 and TRBJ2-2; D may match TRBD1 or TRBD2 (6 bases each). The germline gives CDR1 SEHNR, CDR2 FQNEAQ (reference sequence). The CDR3 consists of 14 residues. V lost 8 bases and J lost 0, with 10 bases in between. DNA for the CDR3: TGTGCCAGCTCTAGGGGGGCGAACACCGGGGAGCTGTTTTTT. Protein: CASSRGANTGELFF.

The rearrangement uses TRBV5-4 and TRBJ2-2; tentatively, D is TRBD1 or TRBD2 (6 bases each). CDR3 size: 16 residues. Trimming took 2 bases from V and 5 from J, leaving 16 bases between them. Germline V CDR1 and CDR2: SGHNT, YYREEE (reference sequence). In nucleotides, the CDR3 is TGTGCCAGCAGCTTTCCGACTAGTACAGGGACCGGGGAGCTGTTTTTT. Translating it yields CASSFPTSTGTGELFF.

This chain links TRBV15 with TRBJ2-7, with no clear D. Trimming took 0 bases from V and 4 from J, leaving 10 bases between them. In germline, CDR1 is LNHNV, CDR2 YYDKDF (reference sequence). The CDR3 runs 14 residues. The CDR3 loop is CATSRDLQRYEQYF. CDR3 DNA sequence: TGTGCCACCAGCAGAGACTTGCAACGGTACGAGCAGTACTTC.

This chain links TRBV4-1 with TRBJ2-2; TRBD2 aligns across 14 bases. Germline lookup yields CDR1 MGHRA and CDR2 YSYEKL. Trimming at V came to 2 bases and at J to 7 bases, leaving 18 bases not matched to a gene. The CDR3 consists of 21 residues. CDR3 nucleotide sequence: TGCGCCAGCAGCCAAAGTCCGGGACTAGCGGGAGCGGTGGCTCCGGGCGGGGAGCTGTTTTTT. Protein: CASSQSPGLAGAVAPGGELFF.

The genes are TRBV4-1 and TRBJ1-2, with no clear D. This CDR3 has 17 residues. Germline loops: CDR1 MGHRA, CDR2 YSYEKL. Trimming removed 1 base from V and 5 bases from J, with 20 bases in between. The CDR3 is CASSQGKFGLTAYGYTF. As DNA, the CDR3 is TGCGCCAGCAGCCAAGGAAAGTTTGGCCTAACTGCGTATGGCTACACCTTC.

This clone has only a few counts. The chain uses TRBV9 and TRBJ2-1; 11 bases are a match to TRBD2. Per germline, CDR1 SGDLS and CDR2 YYNGEE. V gave up 0 bases and J gave up 7 bases; unmatched junction bases: 9. The length of the CDR3 is 17 residues. The CDR3 nucleotides read TGTGCCAGCAGCGTAGACTTAGCGGGAGGGCCGAGGAATGAGCAGTTCTTC. Translated, it gives CASSVDLAGGPRNEQFF. Combining the CDR3 with reference TRBV9 and TRBJ2-1 gives the whole variable domain DSGVTQTPKHLITATGQRVTLRCSPRSGDLSVYWYQQSLDQGLQFLIQYYNGEERAKGNILERFSAQQFPDLHSELNLSSLELGDSALYFCASSVDLAGGPRNEQFFGPGTRLTVL.

The chain uses TRBV5-5 and TRBJ2-7, with TRBD2 identical over 12 bases. The V gene's germline CDR1 is SGHKS and CDR2 YYEKEE (reference sequence). CDR3 size: 15 residues. With 4 bases clipped from V and 3 bases from J, the junction kept 5 bases outside the gene matches. CDR3 protein: CASSPTSGRHYEQYF. In DNA, the CDR3 is TGTGCCAGCAGCCCCACTAGCGGGAGGCACTACGAGCAGTACTTC.